What follows is one TCR beta chain and its context. Its antigen remains unidentified. TCRdb reprocessed the 5' RACE reads via MiXCR and lists one record per CDR3 protein. Seen here are about 130,000 distinct CDR3 sequences, over 7% observed once, and the top ten hold about 3.6%. This entry is derived from a study of CD8 T cells in ankylosing spondylitis. V gave up 1 base and J gave up 0 bases; unmatched junction bases: 13. Germline CDR1 SGDLS, CDR2 YYNGEE. The CDR3 spans 19 residues. General study points: Ankylosing spondylitis blood appeared to carry a characteristic TCR beta motif of roughly eight highly homologous variants.

V and J are TRBV9 and TRBJ2-7; 10 bases agree with TRBD2. The sequencing sample was made of blood, either unsorted or a sorted T cell fraction (not recorded which). This sequence originates from a male donor with ankylosing spondylitis or in good health (not recorded which). The CDR3 region has the DNA TGTGCCAGCAGCGTACGGAGCGGGAGGGCCGTCAGAAGCTCCTACGAGCAGTACTTC. Translating it yields CASSVRSGRAVRSSYEQYF. Full variable domain (rest looked up from reference TRBV9 and TRBJ2-7): DSGVTQTPKHLITATGQRVTLRCSPRSGDLSVYWYQQSLDQGLQFLIQYYNGEERAKGNILERFSAQQFPDLHSELNLSSLELGDSALYFCASSVRSGRAVRSSYEQYFGPGTRLTVT.